This is a list of T cell receptor beta chains from one sample in a study of blood T cell repertoires in COVID-19. Here immunoSEQ multiplex PCR was the method, and the copy in TCRdb shows in-frame clones only, minus some. The repertoire holds approximately 270,000 clones, with 75% to 90% as singletons. Sample: peripheral blood. These receptors came from a man in his forties or fifties with acute or convalescent COVID-19. The CDR3 runs from the conserved cysteine through the conserved F or W. The D gene is left open where the match is weak. The size entry is marked missing in some rows and otherwise reads once, few, many or a size class.

d_gene: TRBD2
abundance: NA
j_gene: TRBJ2-1
v_gene: TRBV12-3/TRBV12-4
CDR3aa: CASSLGGGTEQFF
CDR3nt: TGTGCCAGCAGTTTAGGGGGGGGAACTGAGCAGTTCTTC

d_gene: TRBD2
abundance: NA
j_gene: TRBJ2-5
v_gene: TRBV9
CDR3aa: CASSNGAGGVSETQYF
CDR3nt: TGTGCCAGCAGCAACGGAGCGGGGGGGGTTTCGGAGACCCAGTACTTC

d_gene: TRBD2
abundance: NA
j_gene: TRBJ2-7
v_gene: TRBV7-8
CDR3aa: CASSLVAGAPNEQYF
CDR3nt: TGTGCCAGCAGCTTAGTAGCGGGGGCGCCTAACGAGCAGTACTTC

d_gene: NA
abundance: NA
j_gene: TRBJ2-7
v_gene: TRBV12-3/TRBV12-4
CDR3aa: CASTQEFYEQYF
CDR3nt: TGTGCCAGCACACAGGAGTTCTACGAGCAGTACTTC

d_gene: NA
abundance: NA
j_gene: TRBJ2-7
v_gene: TRBV10-3
CDR3aa: CAISEVQDPFLNEQYF
CDR3nt: TGTGCCATCAGTGAGGTACAGGACCCATTTTTGAACGAGCAGTACTTC

d_gene: NA
abundance: NA
j_gene: TRBJ2-2
v_gene: TRBV27
CDR3aa: CASSFEGQSTGELFF
CDR3nt: TGTGCCAGCAGTTTTGAGGGACAAAGTACCGGGGAGCTGTTTTTT

d_gene: NA
abundance: NA
j_gene: TRBJ1-6
v_gene: TRBV9
CDR3aa: CASSSGSSYNSPLHF
CDR3nt: TGTGCCAGCAGCTCGGGGAGCTCCTATAATTCACCCCTCCACTTT

d_gene: TRBD1
abundance: NA
j_gene: TRBJ1-2
v_gene: TRBV18
CDR3aa: CASSHGTGDGYTF
CDR3nt: TGTGCCAGCTCACATGGGACAGGGGATGGCTACACCTTC

d_gene: NA
abundance: NA
j_gene: TRBJ1-2
v_gene: TRBV2
CDR3aa: CASSNQGYGYTF
CDR3nt: TGTGCCAGCAGTAACCAGGGCTATGGCTACACCTTC

d_gene: NA
abundance: NA
j_gene: TRBJ1-1
v_gene: TRBV28
CDR3aa: CASSLWVTNTEAFF
CDR3nt: TGTGCCAGCAGTTTATGGGTCACTAACACTGAAGCTTTCTTT

d_gene: TRBD2
abundance: NA
j_gene: TRBJ2-7
v_gene: TRBV6-5
CDR3aa: CASSYSTGTSRREQYF
CDR3nt: TGTGCCAGCAGTTACTCGACCGGGACTAGCCGCAGGGAGCAGTACTTC

d_gene: NA
abundance: NA
j_gene: TRBJ2-1
v_gene: TRBV23-1
CDR3aa: CASSHPEIEQFF
CDR3nt: TGCGCCAGCAGTCATCCCGAGATTGAGCAGTTCTTC

d_gene: TRBD1
abundance: NA
j_gene: TRBJ1-2
v_gene: TRBV29-1
CDR3aa: CSAGTGVYGYTF
CDR3nt: TGCAGCGCCGGGACAGGGGTCTATGGCTACACCTTC

d_gene: NA
abundance: NA
j_gene: TRBJ1-4
v_gene: TRBV5-1
CDR3aa: CASSIDRPNEKLFF
CDR3nt: TGCGCCAGCAGCATCGACAGACCTAATGAAAAACTGTTTTTT

d_gene: TRBD2
abundance: NA
j_gene: TRBJ2-1
v_gene: TRBV11-3
CDR3aa: CASSFHSAGGNEQFF
CDR3nt: TGTGCCAGCAGCTTCCACTCCGCGGGGGGAAATGAGCAGTTCTTC

d_gene: NA
abundance: few
j_gene: TRBJ1-6
v_gene: TRBV30
CDR3aa: CAWSVQGLPLHF
CDR3nt: TGTGCCTGGAGCGTCCAGGGCCTACCCCTCCACTTT

d_gene: TRBD1
abundance: NA
j_gene: TRBJ1-1
v_gene: TRBV4-2
CDR3aa: CASSQAGQGGGGNTEAFF
CDR3nt: TGTGCCAGCAGCCAAGCCGGACAGGGGGGAGGAGGGAACACTGAAGCTTTCTTT

d_gene: TRBD1
abundance: NA
j_gene: TRBJ1-1
v_gene: TRBV7-9
CDR3aa: CASSLAYRGRNTEAFF
CDR3nt: TGTGCCAGCAGCTTAGCGTACAGGGGGAGGAACACTGAAGCTTTCTTT

d_gene: NA
abundance: NA
j_gene: TRBJ1-5
v_gene: TRBV11-2
CDR3aa: CASSLSGVGQPQHF
CDR3nt: TGTGCCAGCAGCTTATCGGGGGTCGGTCAGCCCCAGCATTTT

d_gene: NA
abundance: NA
j_gene: TRBJ1-6
v_gene: TRBV30
CDR3aa: CAWSASGVYNLPLHF
CDR3nt: TGTGCCTGGAGTGCATCAGGGGTTTATAATTTACCCCTCCACTTT

d_gene: NA
abundance: few
j_gene: TRBJ2-7
v_gene: TRBV25-1
CDR3aa: CASTSIVGEISYEQYF
CDR3nt: TGTGCCAGCACTTCAATTGTTGGGGAGATCTCCTACGAGCAGTACTTC

d_gene: TRBD1
abundance: NA
j_gene: TRBJ1-3
v_gene: TRBV7-8
CDR3aa: CASRQTGTSGNTIYF
CDR3nt: TGTGCCAGCAGACAGACAGGGACCTCTGGAAACACCATATATTTT

d_gene: NA
abundance: NA
j_gene: TRBJ1-3
v_gene: TRBV19
CDR3aa: CASSPTGISGNTIYF
CDR3nt: TGTGCCAGTAGCCCTACAGGGATCTCTGGAAACACCATATATTTT

d_gene: NA
abundance: NA
j_gene: TRBJ1-1
v_gene: TRBV5-1
CDR3aa: CASSLNRADTEAFF
CDR3nt: TGCGCCAGCAGCTTGAACAGGGCTGACACTGAAGCTTTCTTT

d_gene: TRBD2
abundance: NA
j_gene: TRBJ2-1
v_gene: TRBV3-1/TRBV3-2
CDR3aa: CASSQVGGTSSYNEQFF
CDR3nt: TGTGCCAGCAGCCAAGTGGGGGGGACTAGCTCCTACAATGAGCAGTTCTTC